Following are 17 T cell receptor beta chains from one sample sequenced in a study of CD8 T cells in Susac syndrome. RNA totalling roughly 0.45 to 1 ug underwent reverse transcription with random hexamers. MiXCR was run by TCRdb on the immunoSEQ multiplex PCR reads, yielding one entry per CDR3 protein. The sample includes 150,000 to 190,000 distinct CDR3 sequences, over 85% of them seen just once. The specimen was CD8+ T cells from PBMCs. The receptors were gathered from a human donor with multiple sclerosis.

This chain connects TRBV29-1 to TRBJ2-7; 8 bases match TRBD1. Germline loops: CDR1 SQVTM, CDR2 ANQGSEA. The trim removed 1 base at V and 4 bases at J, leaving 6 bases unmatched. CDR3 size: 14 residues. The CDR3 DNA reads as TGCAGCGTTGAAGGGGGAGACAGGGGTTACGAGCAGTACTTC. It translates to CSVEGGDRGYEQYF.

This clonotype has a single count. The J gene is TRBJ2-3, the V gene TRBV25-1, with D maybe TRBD1 (6 bases). CDR1 MGHDK and CDR2 SYGVNS come from the germline V gene. Deletions cut 2 bases from V and 9 bases from J, with 15 bases between. This CDR3 has 14 amino acids. The CDR3 region is CASSEPIGQRTQYF. As DNA, the CDR3 is TGTGCCAGCAGTGAACCCATAGGACAGAGGACGCAGTATTTT.

This chain joins TRBV7-8 and TRBJ2-1; a weak D match, TRBD2 (5 bases). The CDR3 sequence is 19 residues long. V lost 11 bases to trimming and J lost 0 bases, with 29 bases between them. Germline V CDR1 and CDR2: SGHVS, FQNEAQ. CDR3 sequence reads: CAEYRVVHASGSSYNEQFF. In DNA, the CDR3 is TGTGCCGAGTACCGGGTAGTCCATGCATCTGGGAGCTCCTACAATGAGCAGTTCTTC.

The gene calls are TRBV6-2 or TRBV6-3 and TRBJ2-1, with D hard to call. CDR1 and CDR2 (germline): MNHEY, SVGEGT. The CDR3 length is 10 residues. The V end was cut by 2 bases, the J end by 11 bases, with 4 bases between. The chain's CDR3 is CASSYPKQFF. The CDR3 region has the DNA TGTGCCAGCAGTTACCCGAAGCAGTTCTTC.

The chain carries TRBV10-3 and TRBJ2-7, with D possibly TRBD2 on 5 matching bases. CDR3 length: 14 residues. Germline V gene lookup returns CDR1 ENHRY and CDR2 SYGVKD. With 0 bases removed from V and 3 bases from J, the gap between germline ends came to 9 bases. The CDR3 sequence: CAISESSAGYEQYF. CDR3 nucleotide sequence: TGTGCCATCAGTGAGTCCAGTGCGGGCTACGAGCAGTACTTC.

V is TRBV27 and J is TRBJ1-1, with D perhaps matching TRBD1 (5 bases). The germline V gene encodes CDR1 MNHEY and CDR2 SMNVEV (reference sequence). Trimming stripped 3 bases from V and 4 bases from J, with 12 bases between. The CDR3 runs to 14 residues. The CDR3 region has the DNA TGTGCCAGCAGTTTCTTGGGGAGGGGCACTGAAGCTTTCTTT. As protein: CASSFLGRGTEAFF.

This chain uses TRBV3-1 with TRBJ2-1, with D hard to call. This CDR3 spans 15 amino acids. The V end lost 6 bases, the J end lost 0 bases, and 12 bases lay between the germline ends. The germline CDR1 and CDR2 sequences are LGHDT and YNNKEL (reference sequence). As DNA, the CDR3 is TGTGCCAGCAGACCTACCAACCGCTCCTACAATGAGCAGTTCTTC. Its protein is CASRPTNRSYNEQFF.

The chain carries TRBV7-9 and TRBJ1-1; 10 bases align to TRBD1. Germline values: CDR1 SEHNR, CDR2 FQNEAQ (reference sequence). The CDR3 consists of 14 residues. The junction had 5 bases not matched to a gene; V was cut back by 5 bases and J by 5 bases. In nucleotides, the CDR3 is TGTGCCAGCAGCCCACCGGACAGGGGGACTGAAGCTTTCTTT. Translating it yields CASSPPDRGTEAFF.

The chain recombines TRBV19 with TRBJ1-1; D may be TRBD1 (5 bases). CDR1 is LNHDA, CDR2 SQIVND, per germline (reference sequence). Deletions cut 10 bases from V and 7 bases from J, with 10 bases between. The CDR3 totals 10 residues. CDR3 DNA: TGTGCCACCGGGGACGGTGAAGCTTTCTTT. The encoded protein is CATGDGEAFF.

The chain links TRBV15 to TRBJ2-5, with D hard to call. The V and J ends lost 3 bases and 1 base respectively, with 15 bases between them. Germline assignment: CDR1 LNHNV and CDR2 YYDKDF (reference sequence). This CDR3 region has 16 residues. The CDR3 DNA reads as TGTGCCACCAGCAGTATCCCCAGACGAACCCAAGAGACCCAGTACTTC. Protein product: CATSSIPRRTQETQYF.

Only one count was recorded for this clonotype. The J gene is TRBJ1-1, the V gene TRBV12-3 or TRBV12-4, with TRBD1 identical over 8 bases. This CDR3 has 13 residues. V lost 8 bases and J lost 4; bases outside the gene matches: 6. In DNA, the CDR3 is TGTGCCAGCGGACAGGGATGGGGCACTGAAGCTTTCTTT. This codes for CASGQGWGTEAFF.

The chain carries TRBV4-2 and TRBJ2-7, with D possibly matching TRBD2 (6 bases). Germline V gives CDR1 LGHNA, CDR2 YNFKEQ. Trimming took off 1 base at V and 5 bases at J, with 18 bases between the two ends. There are 16 residues in the CDR3. CDR3 sequence: CASSQVLRTAGNEQYF. The CDR3 DNA reads TGTGCCAGCAGCCAAGTTCTGAGAACTGCGGGAAACGAGCAGTACTTC.

The chain is built from TRBV9 and TRBJ1-1; a weak D match, TRBD1 (5 bases). The germline V and J ends were trimmed by 5 bases and 7 bases, with 12 bases remaining between them. The CDR3 has 12 amino acids. The V gene's germline CDR1 is SGDLS and CDR2 YYNGEE. The CDR3 DNA follows: TGTGCCAGCAGGGGGGGAAGTCGTGAAGCTTTCTTT. The encoded protein is CASRGGSREAFF. Filled out from reference TRBV9 and TRBJ1-1, the complete variable domain reads DSGVTQTPKHLITATGQRVTLRCSPRSGDLSVYWYQQSLDQGLQFLIQYYNGEERAKGNILERFSAQQFPDLHSELNLSSLELGDSALYFCASRGGSREAFFGQGTRLTVV.

V gene TRBV30 combines with J gene TRBJ2-7; 7 bases match TRBD1. With V trimmed by 0 bases and J by 6 bases, 14 bases remained unmatched. Germline CDR1 and CDR2: GTSNPN and SVGIG (reference sequence). This CDR3 comprises 16 residues. The CDR3 bases are TGTGCCTGGAGTGTAATGTTGGCGGAAGGGGGCGGCGAGCAGTACTTC. Protein sequence: CAWSVMLAEGGGEQYF.

The chain links TRBV12-5 to TRBJ1-1, with 7 bases lining up with TRBD1. The CDR3 covers 13 residues. Germline CDR1 and CDR2: LGHNT and FRNRAP. The J segment lost 4 bases and the V segment lost 1 base, leaving 0 bases of the junction unmatched. As DNA, the CDR3 is TGTGCTAGTGGTTTGGACAGGGGCACTGAAGCTTTCTTT. Translated: CASGLDRGTEAFF.

The chain employs TRBV24-1 and TRBJ2-5; 7 bases agree with TRBD1. Germline loops: CDR1 KGHDR, CDR2 SFDVKD. J lost 5 bases, V lost 2 bases, and 7 bases had no gene match. The CDR3 sequence is 15 residues long. CDR3 nucleotides: TGTGCCACCAGTGATTCCGCGACAGGGATCGAGACCCAGTACTTC. Translation: CATSDSATGIETQYF.

The rearrangement links TRBV5-4 to TRBJ2-2, with D uncertain. The CDR3 totals 11 residues. The germline V and J ends were trimmed by 4 bases and 9 bases, with 7 bases remaining between them. The germline CDR1 and CDR2 sequences are SGHNT and YYREEE (reference sequence). The CDR3 loop is CASSTPRELFF. CDR3 nucleotide sequence: TGTGCCAGCAGCACCCCCAGGGAGCTGTTTTTT.